This entry concerns a single TCR beta chain. The antigen it binds to is not known. Within one base of it there is no much larger clone, and no base qualities were kept. In the paper's terms, the time point label means: blood at routine non-recurrence follow-up after resection. For TCR sequencing, whole RNA was extracted from tumor and nontumor lung tissue, or from cryopreserved PBMC samples, and no cell sorting was done. A patient was chosen for TCR sequencing only when enough RNA was available from at least two tumor regions. In the germline V gene, CDR1 corresponds to KGHSH and CDR2 to LQKENI. Between the V and J ends, shortened by 3 bases and 1 base respectively, the junction contains 12 bases. The CDR3 holds 15 amino acids from the cysteine to the phenylalanine. Only the CDR3 DNA is retained, 45 bases long and in frame from the first base. The library relied on 5' RACE. The sequencer listed for this sample is NextSeq 500. In the TCR library protocol, a unique molecular identifier was attached to each TCR cDNA molecule so that PCR and sequencing errors could be corrected. The original methods were these. TCR identification, UMI-based error correction and CDR3 extraction were all carried out with Decombinator tools. TCRs above a frequency of 2 per 1,000, corresponding to the top 1% of the tumor frequency distribution, were defined as expanded. Renyi diversity was computed with the R vegan package after each repertoire had been subsampled 100 times to 5,000 TCRs. To build CDR3 similarity networks, amino acid triplet string-kernel similarity was used, and CDR3s were connected when their pairwise similarity was above 0.82. TCRdb's own reprocessing of the public reads used fastp at Q25 and MiXCR and kept productive beta chains. Each record represents a unique CDR3 protein, reported with the most common genes and DNA among its rows. TCRdb, rather than the study authors, made the V and J calls. The sample table shows under 75,000 distinct CDR3 sequences, and roughly 9% are seen once. The ten top clones hold less than 2% of the sample.

The data stem from a study of spatial heterogeneity in lung cancer (dated by TCRdb to the late 2010s). About the full investigation: The donors were fewer than 90 patients from the lung TRACERx cohort who had early-stage, untreated non-small cell lung cancer. Follow-up PBMC samples were sequenced whenever available, and the median time to follow-up was around two years after resection. TCR repertoire features were related to nonsynonymous mutation counts determined by whole-exome sequencing of tumor tissue. In the raw uncorrected reads, each unique combination of TCR and UMI appeared more than ten times on average. More beta-chain than alpha-chain transcripts were consistently detected, likely reflecting higher beta-chain transcript abundance. TCR alpha and beta repertoires were quantitatively compared across multiple tumor regions, matched nontumor lung and blood in non-small cell lung cancer. At surgery, both alpha and beta chains were TCR-sequenced in 220 tumor regions, 63 to 65 matched nontumor lung samples and over 50 PBMC samples.

Here is what the overall study found, with its caveats: Additional single-cell paired TCR alpha and beta sequencing was considered necessary to confirm, at a functional level, the hypothesis that regional TCRs recognize regional mutations. Only 14 patients were included in comparisons of baseline and follow-up blood repertoires. Ubiquitous expanded tumor TCRs showed up in blood more often at tumor resection than at routine follow-up.

The chain couples TRBV18 to TRBJ1-1; no D gene can be assigned with confidence. The sequences come from PBMCs, collected at follow-up. This clonotype originated in a female donor with early-stage non-small cell lung cancer. The CDR3: CASSPEIVGNTEAFF. DNA sequence: TGTGCCAGCTCACCCGAAATTGTGGGGAACACTGAAGCTTTCTTT.